The 12 T cell receptor beta chains in this list originate from one sample, sequenced in a study of OX40 agonist ivuxolimab in advanced cancers. Data came from immunoSEQ multiplex PCR; TCRdb stores just in-frame clones and leaves some out. The sample contains fewer than 100,000 clones, roughly 89% of which appear only once. Sequences were derived from CD4+ or CD8+ T cells sorted from blood, sampled in a trial of the OX40 agonist ivuxolimab. The receptor source for this set is an adult with an advanced solid tumor such as melanoma, head and neck, liver or kidney cancer.

V and J are TRBV7-3 and TRBJ2-2; D uncertain. V was shortened by 5 bases and J by 0 bases, with 13 bases between the two germline ends. The germline CDR1 and CDR2 sequences are SGHTA and FQGTGA. This CDR3 has 16 residues. The CDR3 bases are TGTGCCAGCAGCCCGGTAGGCTCAGCGAACACCGGGGAGCTGTTTTTT. Protein: CASSPVGSANTGELFF.

This clone was counted a single time. The rearrangement joins TRBV4-3 to TRBJ1-6, with 8 bases matching TRBD1. Germline loops: CDR1 LGHNA, CDR2 YSLEER. V shed 3 bases, J shed 10 bases, and the junction held 8 bases outside the gene matches. CDR3 length: 15 residues. CDR3 protein: CASSQDRANPSPLHF. The CDR3 nucleotides read TGCGCCAGCAGCCAGGACAGGGCCAATCCGTCACCCCTCCACTTT.

V gene TRBV5-1 combines with J gene TRBJ1-1, with 7 nucleotides matching TRBD1. The germline gives CDR1 SGHRS, CDR2 YFSETQ. CDR3 size: 14 residues. The V gene end was trimmed by 2 bases and the J gene end by 1 base; junction bases not matched to a gene: 2. The CDR3 bases are TGCGCCAGCAGCTTTGACAGGGCGAACACTGAAGCTTTCTTT. This encodes CASSFDRANTEAFF. Full variable domain (missing parts from reference TRBV5-1 and TRBJ1-1): KAGVTQTPRYLIKTRGQQVTLSCSPISGHRSVSWYQQTPGQGLQFLFEYFSETQRNKGNFPGRFSGRQFSNSRSEMNVSTLELGDSALYLCASSFDRANTEAFFGQGTRLTVV.

The chain couples TRBV7-3 to TRBJ1-1; the D gene is possibly TRBD1 (5 bases). With 1 base removed from V and 2 bases from J, the gap between germline ends came to 8 bases. CDR1 is SGHTA and CDR2 is FQGTGA in the germline V gene. This CDR3 spans 14 amino acids. The CDR3 spells CASSLMGGNTEAFF. CDR3 bases: TGTGCCAGCAGCTTAATGGGGGGAAACACTGAAGCTTTCTTT.

The rearrangement joins TRBV4-3 to TRBJ2-2; D may be TRBD2 (7 bases). Trimming stripped 1 base from V and 7 bases from J, with 13 bases between. The CDR3 consists of 15 residues. In germline, CDR1 is LGHNA, CDR2 YSLEER. The CDR3 DNA follows: TGCGCCAGCAGCCAAGTAGGGGGGAGGGTCGGGGAGCTGTTTTTT. It specifies CASSQVGGRVGELFF.

The CDR3 DNA reads TGTGCCAGCAGTTCGGTGAGGGGAAGTTCGGCAGTAAAACTGTTTTTT. It codes for CASSSVRGSSAVKLFF. V and J are TRBV28 and TRBJ1-4; D is possibly TRBD1 (5 bases). The CDR3 has 16 amino acids. Trimming cost V 4 bases and J 10 bases, with 22 bases left between them. The germline CDR1 and CDR2 sequences are MDHEN and SYDVKM.

This chain connects TRBV5-1 to TRBJ2-7; D might be TRBD1 (5 bases). The germline V gene has CDR1 SGHRS and CDR2 YFSETQ. V lost 3 bases to trimming and J lost 6 bases, with 22 bases between them. This CDR3 region has 16 residues. The chain's CDR3 is CASSYSTAPPGREQYF. The CDR3 bases are TGCGCCAGCAGCTACTCTACCGCCCCCCCAGGGCGCGAGCAGTACTTC.

The chain carries TRBV6-5 and TRBJ1-1; maybe TRBD1 (5 bases). Trimming took off 6 bases at V and 4 bases at J, with 9 bases between the two ends. From germline, CDR1 is MNHEY and CDR2 SVGAGI. CDR3 size: 12 residues. CDR3 amino acids: CASREGATEAFF. DNA of the CDR3: TGTGCCAGCAGGGAAGGGGCCACTGAAGCTTTCTTT.

The V and J genes are TRBV2 and TRBJ2-5; a weak D match, TRBD2 (6 bases). Germline values: CDR1 SNHLY, CDR2 FYNNEI. Deletions cut 7 bases from V and 2 bases from J, with 8 bases between. The CDR3 loop spans 12 amino acids. CDR3 in amino acids: CASTGEQETQYF. CDR3 in DNA: TGTGCCAGCACGGGGGAACAAGAGACCCAGTACTTC.

J is TRBJ2-3 and V is TRBV19; 8 bases are shared with TRBD2. V shed 2 bases and J 7 bases; nucleotides not matched to a gene: 11. The germline V gene encodes CDR1 LNHDA and CDR2 SQIVND (reference sequence). This CDR3 contains 16 residues. The CDR3 sequence is CASSITRGAQAHTQYF. The CDR3 nucleotides read TGTGCCAGTAGTATAACGCGGGGGGCCCAAGCCCATACGCAGTATTTT.

V usage is TRBV10-3 and J usage is TRBJ2-6; no clear D. The germline gives CDR1 ENHRY, CDR2 SYGVKD. The ends were cut back, 9 bases at V and 4 bases at J, with 16 bases in the middle. This CDR3 spans 15 amino acids. CDR3 DNA sequence: TGTGCCATGGCTGACGGACCAGCCGGGGCCAACGTCCTGACTTTC. Protein product: CAMADGPAGANVLTF.

V is TRBV9 and J is TRBJ2-3, with 9 bases matching TRBD1. Trimming cost V 4 bases and J 3 bases; bases outside gene matches: 9. The CDR3 has 16 residues. Germline values: CDR1 SGDLS, CDR2 YYNGEE. The DNA for the CDR3 is TGTGCCAGCAGCACACCTATGGGGACAGGGACAGATACGCAGTATTTT. It yields the protein CASSTPMGTGTDTQYF.